This T cell receptor (beta chain) appears in the sequencing data of a study of PD-1 blockade in classical Hodgkin lymphoma. Only in-frame clones appear in the TCRdb table, and some are missing; sequencing was by immunoSEQ multiplex PCR. The sample contains 55,000 to 75,000 clones, 90% to 95% of which appear only once. Study-wide findings and caveats: The baseline diversity of complete responders showed similarity to that of newly diagnosed patients.

About this clone itself: The antigen is not known.

Germline CDR1 LNHNV, CDR2 YYDKDF (reference sequence). The V gene end was trimmed by 1 base and the J gene end by 5 bases; junction bases not matched to a gene: 2. This CDR3 is 16 amino acids long. There was relapse after autologous stem cell transplantation in every patient, and there was variation in brentuximab vedotin exposure. Patients showed best responses of complete response, partial response or progressive disease. This rearrangement joins TRBV15 to TRBJ2-2; 12 bases are a match to TRBD2. This clonotype was obtained from a human donor with classical Hodgkin lymphoma. Source: peripheral blood mononuclear cells (PBMCs), taken at baseline. The CDR3 nucleotides are TGTGCCACCAGCAGAGGCCTAGCGGGGGGGACCGGGGAGCTGTTTTTT. It specifies CATSRGLAGGTGELFF.